This TCR beta chain was retrieved from a study of T cell repertoires in cytomegalovirus infection. Study background: HLA-B-restricted CMV epitopes that are well studied were used alongside recently identified HLA-C-restricted ones. Both CMV infection and a matching HLA type were indicated by public TCR beta signatures.

TCRdb analysed the reads with MiXCR anew, one entry per CDR3 protein. Among roughly 700,000 distinct CDR3 sequences listed, around 31% were seen once. This clonotype turned up a few times. Antigen: not known. Study-level points and caveats: There were HLA-C-restricted CMV-specific TCR beta clonotypes dominating the ex vivo response. Using cumulative public TCR beta family frequency, the authors identified those who carried CMV together with the relevant HLA.

This material consisted of cultured PBMCs, taken from culture after CMV antigen stimulation. The sequence came from a human donor in good health (CMV status not recorded). Some clones in this sample may be carry-over from other donors' samples.

CDR3 amino acids: CASSQGLYEQYF. For the CDR3, the DNA is TGTGCCAGCAGCCAAGGGCTGTACGAGCAGTACTTC. The J gene is TRBJ2-7, the V gene TRBV7-2, with D unclear. The CDR3 sequence is 12 residues long. CDR1 and CDR2 from the germline V gene are SGHTA and FQGNSA. V was pared by 5 bases and J by 4 bases, with 9 bases between. Looking up the rest from reference TRBV7-2 and TRBJ2-7 gives the full variable domain: GAGVSQSPSNKVTEKGKDVELRCDPISGHTALYWYRQSLGQGLEFLIYFQGNSAPDKSGLPSDRFSAERTGGSVSTLTIQRTQQEDSAVYLCASSQGLYEQYFGPGTRLTVT.